This entry lists 5 T cell receptor beta chains sequenced from one sample in a study of response to subunit inactivated influenza vaccine. In TCRdb, the RT-PCR reads were re-called with MiXCR into one record per CDR3 protein. This table has hundreds of thousands of distinct CDR3 sequences, 14% appearing once. The starting material was PBMCs from blood, obtained 14 days before vaccination. These receptors originate from a man aged 45-65 years who received an inactivated influenza vaccine.

The V and J genes are TRBV29-1 and TRBJ2-5; D unclear. Deletions cut 5 bases from V and 3 bases from J, with 10 bases between. From germline, CDR1 is SQVTM and CDR2 ANQGSEA. This CDR3 is 12 amino acids long. The CDR3, as DNA: TGCAGCGTTTGGTGGCTAGAAGAGACCCAGTACTTC. This translates into CSVWWLEETQYF.

This clonotype has just a few counts. The rearrangement joins TRBV5-4 to TRBJ2-5; tentatively, D is TRBD1 or TRBD2 (6 bases each). CDR1 is SGHNT and CDR2 is YYREEE in the germline V gene (reference sequence). This CDR3 comprises 16 residues. The ends were cut back, 4 bases at V and 8 bases at J, with 24 bases in the middle. The CDR3 region has the DNA TGTGCCAGCAGCCCCCCGGTAGCCGGGGGCAAGTATACCCAGTACTTC. This translates into CASSPPVAGGKYTQYF.

This clonotype was seen only a few times. This chain links TRBV20-1 with TRBJ2-7; weak D call: TRBD2 (6 bases). The CDR3 sequence is 11 residues long. Trimming stripped 3 bases from V and 6 bases from J, with 9 bases between. Per the germline V gene, CDR1 is DFQATT and CDR2 is SNEGSKA (reference sequence). This CDR3 is CSASERVEQYF. The CDR3 DNA follows: TGCAGTGCTAGCGAGCGGGTCGAGCAGTACTTC.

This clonotype was observed a few times. This sequence joins TRBV5-1 and TRBJ2-1; 10 bases match TRBD2. The V segment lost 6 bases and the J segment 4 bases; nucleotides outside the gene matches: 10. CDR3 length equals 16 residues. Germline lookup yields CDR1 SGHRS and CDR2 YFSETQ. Here the CDR3 DNA reads TGCGCCAGCACCATAGGGAGCGGGAGGGGTTACAATGAGCAGTTCTTC. The encoded protein is CASTIGSGRGYNEQFF.

This clonotype has a count of ten or more. The V gene is TRBV7-2, the J gene TRBJ2-3; D unclear. Trimming removed 2 bases at V and 2 bases at J, with 5 bases between. Looked up from germline, CDR1 is SGHTA and CDR2 is FQGNSA. CDR3 size: 13 residues. The CDR3 DNA follows: TGTGCCAGCAGCTTACAGGTCACAGATACGCAGTATTTT. Its protein product is CASSLQVTDTQYF.